Reported below is one T cell receptor (beta chain). This sample stems from a study of blood T cell repertoires in COVID-19. Study background: The study drew acute and convalescent COVID-19 samples from the United States, Italy and Spain. T cells, B-cell-depleted T cells, or PBMCs supplied cDNA or gDNA.

CDR1 is MNHNS, CDR2 SASEGT, per germline. CDR3 length equals 15 residues. The V and J ends lost 0 bases and 6 bases, in that order; junction bases with no gene match: 0. Per the study methods: For nucleated cells, counts were estimated from reference gene primer amplification. Profiling relied on immunoSEQ multiplex PCR, and the TCRdb table lists in-frame clones only, not all of them. V and J calls and clone size are those listed in that table; D and trimming were worked out from the DNA. This repertoire shows about 47,000 clones, approximately 84% found once; its top ten account for about 2.5%. The sequenced sample consisted of peripheral blood. This receptor was obtained from a man aged 50 to 60 with acute or convalescent COVID-19. V gene TRBV6-1 combines with J gene TRBJ2-1, with 12 positions matching TRBD2. The CDR3 nucleotides read TGTGCCAGCAGTGAAGCACTAGCGGGGGGCAATGAGCAGTTCTTC. Its protein is CASSEALAGGNEQFF.